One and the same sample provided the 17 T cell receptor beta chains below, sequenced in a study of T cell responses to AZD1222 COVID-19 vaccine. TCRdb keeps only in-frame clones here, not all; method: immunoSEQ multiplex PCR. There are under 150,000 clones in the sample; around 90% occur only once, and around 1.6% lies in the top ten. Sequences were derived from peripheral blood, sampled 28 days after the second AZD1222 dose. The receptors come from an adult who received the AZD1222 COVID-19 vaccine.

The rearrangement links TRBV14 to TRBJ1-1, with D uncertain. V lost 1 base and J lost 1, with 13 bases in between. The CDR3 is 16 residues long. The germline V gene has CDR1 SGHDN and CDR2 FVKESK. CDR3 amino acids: CASSQVAGRRNTEAFF. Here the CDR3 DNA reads TGTGCCAGCAGCCAAGTCGCCGGACGGAGGAACACTGAAGCTTTCTTT.

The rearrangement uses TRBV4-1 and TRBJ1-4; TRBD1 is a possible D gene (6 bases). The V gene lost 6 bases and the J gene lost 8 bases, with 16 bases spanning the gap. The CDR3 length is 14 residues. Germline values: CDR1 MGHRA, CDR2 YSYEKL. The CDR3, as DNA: TGCGCCAGCAGTGAGACCAGGGGTGCCGAAAAACTGTTTTTT. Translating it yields CASSETRGAEKLFF.

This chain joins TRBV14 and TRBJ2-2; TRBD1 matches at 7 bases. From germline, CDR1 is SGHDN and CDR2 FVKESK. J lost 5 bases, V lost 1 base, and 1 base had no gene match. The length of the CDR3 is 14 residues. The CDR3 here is CASSQVRGTGELFF. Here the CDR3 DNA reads TGTGCCAGCAGCCAAGTCAGGGGGACCGGGGAGCTGTTTTTT. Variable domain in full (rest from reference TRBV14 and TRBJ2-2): EAGVTQFPSHSVIEKGQTVTLRCDPISGHDNLYWYRRVMGKEIKFLLHFVKESKQDESGMPNNRFLAERTGGTYSTLKVQPAELEDSGVYFCASSQVRGTGELFFGEGSRLTVL.

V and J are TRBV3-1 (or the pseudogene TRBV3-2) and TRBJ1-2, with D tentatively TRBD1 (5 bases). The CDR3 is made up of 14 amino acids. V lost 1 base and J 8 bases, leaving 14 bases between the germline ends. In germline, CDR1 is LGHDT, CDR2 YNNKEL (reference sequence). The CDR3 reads CASSQGGAPRGYTF. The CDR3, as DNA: TGTGCCAGCAGCCAAGGTGGGGCCCCCCGAGGCTACACCTTC.

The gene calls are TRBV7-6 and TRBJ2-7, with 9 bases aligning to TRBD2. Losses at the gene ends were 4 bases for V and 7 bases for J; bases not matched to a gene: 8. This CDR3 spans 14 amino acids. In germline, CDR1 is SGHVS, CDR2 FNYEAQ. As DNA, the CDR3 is TGTGCCAGCAGCTCCGTAGCGGGAGCTATTGAGCAGTACTTC. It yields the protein CASSSVAGAIEQYF.

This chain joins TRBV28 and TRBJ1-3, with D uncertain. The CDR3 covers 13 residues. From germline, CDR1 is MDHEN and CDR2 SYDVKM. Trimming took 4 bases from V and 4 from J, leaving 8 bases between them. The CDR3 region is CASSYGAGNTIYF. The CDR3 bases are TGTGCCAGCAGTTACGGAGCAGGAAACACCATATATTTT.

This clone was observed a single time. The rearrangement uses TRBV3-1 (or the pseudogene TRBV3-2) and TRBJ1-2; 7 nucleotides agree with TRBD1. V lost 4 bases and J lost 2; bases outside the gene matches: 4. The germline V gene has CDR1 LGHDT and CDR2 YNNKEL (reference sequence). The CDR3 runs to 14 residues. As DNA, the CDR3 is TGTGCCAGCAGCCCCGAGACAGGGAACTATGGCTACACCTTC. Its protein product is CASSPETGNYGYTF.

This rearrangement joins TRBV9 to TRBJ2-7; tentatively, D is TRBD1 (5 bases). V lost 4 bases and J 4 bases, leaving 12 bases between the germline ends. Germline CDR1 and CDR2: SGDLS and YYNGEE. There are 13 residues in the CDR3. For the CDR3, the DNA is TGTGCCAGCAGCCCAACTTCAGGGTACGAGCAGTACTTC. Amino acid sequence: CASSPTSGYEQYF. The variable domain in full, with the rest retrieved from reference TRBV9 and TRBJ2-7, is DSGVTQTPKHLITATGQRVTLRCSPRSGDLSVYWYQQSLDQGLQFLIQYYNGEERAKGNILERFSAQQFPDLHSELNLSSLELGDSALYFCASSPTSGYEQYFGPGTRLTVT.

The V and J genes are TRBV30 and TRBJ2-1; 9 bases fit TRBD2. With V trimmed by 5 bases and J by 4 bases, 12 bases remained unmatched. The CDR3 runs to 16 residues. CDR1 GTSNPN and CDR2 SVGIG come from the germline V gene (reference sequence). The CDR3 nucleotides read TGTGCCTGGGAACCTATCACTAGCGGGCGTTACAATGAGCAGTTCTTC. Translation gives CAWEPITSGRYNEQFF.

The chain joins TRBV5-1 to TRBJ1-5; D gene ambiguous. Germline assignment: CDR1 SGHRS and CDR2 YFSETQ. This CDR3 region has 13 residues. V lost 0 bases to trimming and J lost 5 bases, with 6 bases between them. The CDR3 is CASSLDGDQPQHF. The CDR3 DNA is TGCGCCAGCAGCTTGGACGGCGATCAGCCCCAGCATTTT. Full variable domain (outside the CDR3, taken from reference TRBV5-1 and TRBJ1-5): KAGVTQTPRYLIKTRGQQVTLSCSPISGHRSVSWYQQTPGQGLQFLFEYFSETQRNKGNFPGRFSGRQFSNSRSEMNVSTLELGDSALYLCASSLDGDQPQHFGDGTRLSIL.

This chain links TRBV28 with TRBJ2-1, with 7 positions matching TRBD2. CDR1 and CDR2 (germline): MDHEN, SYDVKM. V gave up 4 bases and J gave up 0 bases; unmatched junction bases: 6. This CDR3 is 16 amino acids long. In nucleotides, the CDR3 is TGTGCCAGCAGTTCACCGCGGGGGAGCTCCTACAATGAGCAGTTCTTC. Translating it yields CASSSPRGSSYNEQFF.

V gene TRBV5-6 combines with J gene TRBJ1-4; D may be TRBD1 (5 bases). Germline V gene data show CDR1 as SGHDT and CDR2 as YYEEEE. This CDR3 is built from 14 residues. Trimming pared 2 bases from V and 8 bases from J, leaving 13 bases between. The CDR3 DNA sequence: TGTGCCAGCAGCTTATCCGGGACCGGCGAAAAACTGTTTTTT. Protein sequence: CASSLSGTGEKLFF.

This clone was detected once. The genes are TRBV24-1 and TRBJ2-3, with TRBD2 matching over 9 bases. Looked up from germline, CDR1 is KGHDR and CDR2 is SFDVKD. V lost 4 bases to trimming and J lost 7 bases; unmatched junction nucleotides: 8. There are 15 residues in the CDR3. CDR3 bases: TGTGCCACCAGTGACCGGCGGGAGGGCACGAATACGCAGTATTTT. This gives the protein CATSDRREGTNTQYF.

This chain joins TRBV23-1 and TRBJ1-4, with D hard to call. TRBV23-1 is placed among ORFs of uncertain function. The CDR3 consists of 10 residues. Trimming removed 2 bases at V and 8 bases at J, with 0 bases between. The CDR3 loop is CASSQEKLFF. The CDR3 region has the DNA TGCGCCAGCAGTCAAGAAAAACTGTTTTTT.

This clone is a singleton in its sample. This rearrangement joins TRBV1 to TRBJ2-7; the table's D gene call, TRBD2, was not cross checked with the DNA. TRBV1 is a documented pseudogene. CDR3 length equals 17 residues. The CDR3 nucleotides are TGCACCAGCAGCCAAGAGATTCGGGGGGAGGGGTCCTACGAGCAGTACTTC. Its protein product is CTSSQEIRGEGSYEQYF.

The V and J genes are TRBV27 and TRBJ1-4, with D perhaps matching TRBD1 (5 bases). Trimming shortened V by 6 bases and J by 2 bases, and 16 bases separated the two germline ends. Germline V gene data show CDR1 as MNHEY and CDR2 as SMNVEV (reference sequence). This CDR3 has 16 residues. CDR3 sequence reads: CASRPPGAGTNEKLFF. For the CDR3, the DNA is TGTGCCAGCAGACCCCCCGGGGCCGGGACTAATGAAAAACTGTTTTTT.

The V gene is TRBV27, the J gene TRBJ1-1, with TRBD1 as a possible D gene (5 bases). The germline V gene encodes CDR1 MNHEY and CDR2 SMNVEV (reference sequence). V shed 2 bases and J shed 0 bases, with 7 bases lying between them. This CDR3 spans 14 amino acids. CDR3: CASSLNRMNTEAFF. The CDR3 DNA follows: TGTGCCAGCAGTTTAAACAGGATGAACACTGAAGCTTTCTTT.